The source of this TCR beta chain is a study of cytomegalovirus exposure and HLA in healthy donors. Researchers ran the PCR with 60 Vbeta and 13 Jbeta primers. Assay used: immunoSEQ multiplex PCR; TCRdb lists only in-frame clones, some missing. The sample shows over 95,000 clones, just under 75% of them seen only once. The TCR sequence derives from a human donor in good health. Sequenced: PBMCs.

CDR3 residues: CASSESSPTRGGRWGDSDTQYF. The CDR3 bases are TGTGCCAGCAGTGAATCTTCCCCCACGCGGGGGGGCCGATGGGGGGATTCTGATACGCAGTATTTT. This chain connects TRBV6-1 to TRBJ2-3, with TRBD2 identical over 9 bases. The V and J ends lost 2 bases and 6 bases, in that order; junction bases with no gene match: 27. This CDR3 contains 22 residues. Germline CDR1 and CDR2: MNHNS and SASEGT.